This T cell receptor (beta chain) stems from a study of beta chain features in type 1 diabetes. About this clone: The antigen is undetermined.

Sorting produced populations that all topped 98% purity. Investigators reverse transcribed all isolated RNA, so they sequenced expressed TCRB transcripts. Clones were read by immunoSEQ multiplex PCR, and TCRdb kept only the in-frame ones, dropping some. The repertoire holds around 40,000 clones, with 65% to 70% as singletons. This CDR3 is 14 amino acids long. Germline V lookup: CDR1 MNHNS, CDR2 SASEGT. J gave up 4 bases and V 7 bases, and 4 bases lay outside the gene matches. Study-level results: Here, the possible influence of HLA type (on TCRB rearrangement) remained unresolved. For patients and controls alike, PCR might favor shorter templates to the same degree. TCRB CDR3s from Type 1 diabetes patients were moderately but significantly shorter in all four CD4+ subsets.

Sequencing input: Tregs from blood. This clonotype was sampled from a man aged 30 to 39 with type 1 diabetes. Some clones in this sample may be carry-over from other donors' samples. The chain carries TRBV6-1 and TRBJ1-5, with TRBD1 identical over 10 bases. The CDR3 loop reads CASKWTGGNQPQHF. The CDR3 bases are TGTGCCAGCAAATGGACAGGGGGAAATCAGCCCCAGCATTTT.